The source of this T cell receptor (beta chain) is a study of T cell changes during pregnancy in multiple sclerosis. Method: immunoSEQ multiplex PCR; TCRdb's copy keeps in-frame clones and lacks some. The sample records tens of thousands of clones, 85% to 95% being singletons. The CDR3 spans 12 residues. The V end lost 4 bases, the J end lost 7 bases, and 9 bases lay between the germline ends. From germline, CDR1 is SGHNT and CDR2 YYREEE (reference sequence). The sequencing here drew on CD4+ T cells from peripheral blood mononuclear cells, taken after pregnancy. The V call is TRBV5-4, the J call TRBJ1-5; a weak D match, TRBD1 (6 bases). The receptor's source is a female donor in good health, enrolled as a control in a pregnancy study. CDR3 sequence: CASSQQGQPQHF. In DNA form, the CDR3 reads TGTGCCAGCAGCCAACAGGGACAGCCCCAGCATTTT.